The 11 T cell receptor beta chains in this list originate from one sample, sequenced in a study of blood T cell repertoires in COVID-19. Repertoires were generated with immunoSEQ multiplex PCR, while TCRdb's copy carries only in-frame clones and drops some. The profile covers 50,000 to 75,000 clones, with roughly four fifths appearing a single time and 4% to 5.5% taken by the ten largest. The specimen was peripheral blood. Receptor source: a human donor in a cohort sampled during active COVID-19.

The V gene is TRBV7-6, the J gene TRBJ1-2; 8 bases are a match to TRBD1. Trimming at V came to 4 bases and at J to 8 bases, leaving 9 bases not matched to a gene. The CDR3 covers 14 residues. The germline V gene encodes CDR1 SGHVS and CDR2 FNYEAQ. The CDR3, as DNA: TGTGCCAGCAGCTCGCCTCAGGGGGCTAAGGGCTACACCTTC. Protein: CASSSPQGAKGYTF.

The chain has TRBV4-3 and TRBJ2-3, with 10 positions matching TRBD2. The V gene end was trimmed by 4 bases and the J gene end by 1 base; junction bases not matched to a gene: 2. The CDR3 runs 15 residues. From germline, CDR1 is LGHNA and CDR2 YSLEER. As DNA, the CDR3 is TGCGCCAGCAGCCGGCTAGCGGGGGGCACAGATACGCAGTATTTT. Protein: CASSRLAGGTDTQYF.

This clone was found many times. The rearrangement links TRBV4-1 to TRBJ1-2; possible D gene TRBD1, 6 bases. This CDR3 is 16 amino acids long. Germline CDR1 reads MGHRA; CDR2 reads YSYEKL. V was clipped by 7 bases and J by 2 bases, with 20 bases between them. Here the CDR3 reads CASTKTPQGSNYGYTF. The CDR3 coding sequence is TGCGCCAGCACCAAAACCCCACAGGGTTCCAACTATGGCTACACCTTC.

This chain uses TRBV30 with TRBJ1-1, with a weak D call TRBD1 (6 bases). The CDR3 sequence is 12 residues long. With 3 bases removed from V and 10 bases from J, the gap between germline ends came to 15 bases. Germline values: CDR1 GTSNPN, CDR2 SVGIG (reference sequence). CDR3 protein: CAWSGRGLRAFF. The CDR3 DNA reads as TGTGCCTGGAGCGGCAGGGGTTTGAGAGCTTTCTTT.

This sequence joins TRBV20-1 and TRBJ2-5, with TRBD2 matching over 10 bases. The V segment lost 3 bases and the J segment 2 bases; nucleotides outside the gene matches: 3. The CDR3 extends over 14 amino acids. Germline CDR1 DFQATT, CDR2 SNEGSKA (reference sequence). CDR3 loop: CSASTSGVQETQYF. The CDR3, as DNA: TGCAGTGCTAGTACTAGCGGGGTACAAGAGACCCAGTACTTC.

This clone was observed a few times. CDR3 DNA sequence: TGTGCCAGCAGCCACCTACAGGGTTTAACTGAAGCTTTCTTT. It yields the protein CASSHLQGLTEAFF. This rearrangement joins TRBV14 to TRBJ1-1, with D possibly being TRBD1 (6 bases). The CDR3 is 14 amino acids. The V and J ends lost 3 bases and 5 bases respectively, with 13 bases between them. Per germline, CDR1 SGHDN and CDR2 FVKESK.

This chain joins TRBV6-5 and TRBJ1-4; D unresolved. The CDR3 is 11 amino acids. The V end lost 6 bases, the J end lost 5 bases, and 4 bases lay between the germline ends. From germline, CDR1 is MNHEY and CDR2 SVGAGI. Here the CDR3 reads CASRRNEKLFF. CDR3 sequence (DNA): TGTGCCAGCAGGCGGAATGAAAAACTGTTTTTT.

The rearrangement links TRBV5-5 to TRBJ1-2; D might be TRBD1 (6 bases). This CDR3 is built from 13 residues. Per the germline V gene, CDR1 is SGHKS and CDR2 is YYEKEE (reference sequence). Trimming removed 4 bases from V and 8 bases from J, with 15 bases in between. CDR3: CASSTQGIEGYTF. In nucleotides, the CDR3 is TGTGCCAGCAGCACACAGGGTATTGAGGGCTACACCTTC.

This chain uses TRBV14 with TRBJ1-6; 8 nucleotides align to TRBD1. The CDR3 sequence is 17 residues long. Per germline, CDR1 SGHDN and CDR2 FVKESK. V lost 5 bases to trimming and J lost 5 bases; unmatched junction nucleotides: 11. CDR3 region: CASSDRTGSYNNSPLHF. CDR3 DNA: TGTGCCAGCAGCGATCGGACAGGGTCATATAATAATTCACCCCTCCACTTT. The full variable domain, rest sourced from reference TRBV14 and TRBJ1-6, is EAGVTQFPSHSVIEKGQTVTLRCDPISGHDNLYWYRRVMGKEIKFLLHFVKESKQDESGMPNNRFLAERTGGTYSTLKVQPAELEDSGVYFCASSDRTGSYNNSPLHFGNGTRLTVT.

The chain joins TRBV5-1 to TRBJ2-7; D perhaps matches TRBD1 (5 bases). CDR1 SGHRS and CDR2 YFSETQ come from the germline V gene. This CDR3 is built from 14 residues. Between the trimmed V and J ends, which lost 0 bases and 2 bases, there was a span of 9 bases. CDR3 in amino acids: CASSLVRVPYEQYF. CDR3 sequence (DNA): TGCGCCAGCAGCTTGGTCAGGGTTCCCTACGAGCAGTACTTC.

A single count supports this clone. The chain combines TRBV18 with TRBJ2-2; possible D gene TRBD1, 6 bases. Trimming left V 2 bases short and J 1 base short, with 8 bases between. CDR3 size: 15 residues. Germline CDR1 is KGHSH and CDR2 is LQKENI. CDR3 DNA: TGTGCCAGCTCACCAGCGACAGGGAACACCGGGGAGCTGTTTTTT. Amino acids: CASSPATGNTGELFF.